This T cell receptor (beta chain) was recovered during a study of vaccination effects on CD4 cells after COVID-19. Study as a whole: Each participant received a vaccine that was either BNT162b2 or mRNA-1273, given as two doses. Samples came 142 and 148 days after COVID-19 diagnosis, before vaccination.

The V gene's germline CDR1 is SGHDN and CDR2 FVKESK. The CDR3 contains 13 residues. The V end was cut by 5 bases, the J end by 1 base, with 6 bases between. Here immunoSEQ multiplex PCR was the method, and the copy in TCRdb shows in-frame clones only, minus some. Of under 50,000 clones listed, 60% to 80% were seen once; the top ten hold more than 6.5%. Subsequent to a culture period of more than 8 days, CD4+ T cells were isolated. This clone has just a few counts. Its cognate antigen is unknown. The genes are TRBV14 and TRBJ1-3, with D hard to call. This TCR came from a human donor who had a prior SARS-CoV-2 infection. The sequencing here drew on CD4+ T cells from PBMCs cultured without peptide, taken before COVID-19 vaccination. Here the CDR3 reads CASSVLSGNTIYF. CDR3 DNA: TGTGCCAGCAGCGTACTATCTGGAAACACCATATATTTT.